A single sample is the source of the 28 T cell receptor beta chains below, sequenced in a study of Graves' ophthalmopathy and Graves' hyperthyroidism (dated by TCRdb to between 2018 and 2020). Sequencing was carried out with an Illumina HiSeq 2000. For repertoire sequencing, TCR beta CDR3 regions were amplified from RNA transcripts. The first round was an RT-PCR using HTBI primers with the Qiagen OneStep RT-PCR kit, and this first round was followed by a second-round multiplex PCR, then size selection and purification. TCRdb's own reprocessing of the public reads used fastp at Q25 and MiXCR and kept productive beta chains. Each entry merges the rows of one CDR3 protein and shows their most common DNA and genes. This sample lists some 350,000 distinct CDR3 sequences; 15% to 20% were detected once. Clones ranked in the top ten supply roughly 2.4% of the sample. The sample was peripheral blood. The receptors here all came from an adult woman with stable Graves' hyperthyroidism.

In its sample, this clonotype was seen once. The rearrangement links TRBV15 to TRBJ2-7; the D is unclear. Germline V gene sequence: CDR1 LNHNV, CDR2 YYDKDF (reference sequence). This CDR3 has 13 amino acids. Trimming pared 1 base from V and 6 bases from J, leaving 10 bases between. As DNA, the CDR3 is TGTGCCACCAGCAGAGTGGAGATCTCCGAGCAGTACTTC. Its translation is CATSRVEISEQYF.

Worth noting for this clonotype: The CDR3 carries no conserved terminal phenylalanine or tryptophan, so it likely arises from a read error. This chain uses TRBV3-1 with TRBJ2-5, with D unclear. Germline assignment: CDR1 LGHDT and CDR2 YNNKEL (reference sequence). Trimming removed 5 bases from V and 5 bases from J, with 15 bases in between. The CDR3 loop spans 14 amino acids. This CDR3 reads CASSKGGSRETQYS. As DNA, the CDR3 is TGTGCCAGCAGCAAAGGTGGGTCGCGGGAGACCCAGTACTCC.

This clonotype occurred a few times. The chain employs TRBV11-2 and TRBJ2-7; 10 bases agree with TRBD1. The CDR3 consists of 16 residues. The germline V gene encodes CDR1 SGHAT and CDR2 FQNNGV. The V segment lost 1 base and the J segment 2 bases; nucleotides outside the gene matches: 5. CDR3 sequence reads: CASSLVLGQGTYEQYF. For the CDR3, the DNA is TGTGCCAGCAGCTTAGTGTTGGGACAGGGGACCTACGAGCAGTACTTC.

This clonotype was seen a few times. The chain links TRBV4-1 to TRBJ1-5; perhaps TRBD1 as D (5 bases). The CDR3 has 17 amino acids. The V gene's germline CDR1 is MGHRA and CDR2 YSYEKL. V was cut by 0 bases and J by 4 bases, with 16 bases left in between. CDR3 region: CASSQEGETVRNQPQHF. DNA for the CDR3: TGCGCCAGCAGCCAAGAAGGGGAGACAGTGCGTAATCAGCCCCAGCATTTT.

V and J are TRBV12-3 or TRBV12-4 and TRBJ2-2; D is perhaps TRBD2 (7 bases). The CDR3 runs to 17 residues. V lost 5 bases and J lost 0, with 16 bases in between. For the CDR3, the DNA is TGTGCCAGCAGTCCTTCGGGGAGGGGGACGAACACCGGGGAGCTGTTTTTT. This codes for CASSPSGRGTNTGELFF.

About this clonotype itself: The CDR3 does not close with the conserved phenylalanine or tryptophan, likely indicating a read error. The DNA is omitted, as the CDR3 cannot be located on it reliably, and the CDR3 follows TCRdb's listing. The V gene is TRBV6-1, the J gene TRBJ2-7; the listed D gene, TRBD1, was not tested against the DNA. The CDR3 region is 8 residues in length, termini included. Germline loops: CDR1 MNHNS, CDR2 SASEGT. The CDR3 loop reads CASSFSPG.

The CDR3: CASSLDGQTTGNTIYF. In nucleotides, the CDR3 is TGTGCCAGCAGCTTAGATGGACAGACCACTGGAAACACCATATATTTT. The chain is built from TRBV11-2 and TRBJ1-3; a weak D match, TRBD1 (6 bases). Germline CDR1 SGHAT, CDR2 FQNNGV. The CDR3 has 16 residues. V lost 0 bases, J lost 2 bases, and 11 bases lay in between.

This clonotype was counted ten times or more. The chain joins TRBV28 to TRBJ2-3; D perhaps matches TRBD1 (6 bases). V lost 5 bases and J 1 base, leaving 10 bases between the germline ends. CDR3 length equals 14 residues. Germline V gives CDR1 MDHEN, CDR2 SYDVKM. The CDR3 here is CASSGDTRTDTQYF. In nucleotides, the CDR3 is TGTGCCAGCAGTGGGGACACCCGCACAGATACGCAGTATTTT.

This clonotype was seen many times. This chain joins TRBV6-1 and TRBJ1-5; possible D gene TRBD1, 5 bases. Trimming removed 1 base from V and 0 bases from J, with 7 bases in between. The CDR3 runs to 15 residues. The germline V gene encodes CDR1 MNHNS and CDR2 SASEGT. This chain's CDR3 is CASSEGQISNQPQHF. DNA for the CDR3: TGTGCCAGCAGTGAAGGACAGATTAGCAATCAGCCCCAGCATTTT.

The rearrangement links TRBV12-3 or TRBV12-4 to TRBJ2-7, with 8 bases aligning to TRBD1. V lost 5 bases to trimming and J lost 3 bases; unmatched junction nucleotides: 9. The length of the CDR3 is 15 residues. The CDR3 is CASSRRTGIRYEQYF. CDR3 DNA: TGTGCCAGCAGTCGAAGGACAGGGATTCGCTACGAGCAGTACTTC.

This rearrangement joins TRBV6-1 to TRBJ2-5, with unresolved D. Per the germline V gene, CDR1 is MNHNS and CDR2 is SASEGT. Trimming left V 5 bases short and J 4 bases short, with 8 bases between. There are 12 residues in the CDR3. The CDR3 is CASSKSGETQYF. In DNA, the CDR3 is TGTGCCAGCAGTAAATCGGGAGAGACCCAGTACTTC.

The genes are TRBV28 and TRBJ2-5, with D perhaps being TRBD1 or TRBD2 (5 bases each). Germline loops: CDR1 MDHEN, CDR2 SYDVKM. The CDR3 is 13 residues long. V was clipped by 5 bases and J by 8 bases, with 15 bases between them. CDR3 protein: CASSRDRLATQYF. CDR3 bases: TGTGCCAGCAGTCGGGACCGTTTGGCAACCCAGTACTTC.

In its sample, this clonotype was seen many times. V gene TRBV6-2 or TRBV6-3 combines with J gene TRBJ1-2, with unresolved D. The CDR3 is 11 amino acids. V lost 6 bases, J lost 6 bases, and 8 bases lay in between. Germline V gene lookup returns CDR1 MNHEY and CDR2 SVGEGT. The CDR3 spells CASSDVDGYTF. The CDR3 bases are TGTGCCAGCAGCGACGTGGATGGCTACACCTTC.

Ten or more counts support this clonotype. This chain joins TRBV4-1 and TRBJ2-7; TRBD2 is a possible D gene (6 bases). CDR3 size: 15 residues. Germline V gene lookup returns CDR1 MGHRA and CDR2 YSYEKL. V was shortened by 1 base and J by 3 bases, with 13 bases between the two germline ends. The CDR3 spells CASSQVPAGHYEQYF. Here the CDR3 DNA reads TGCGCCAGCAGCCAAGTGCCAGCGGGCCACTACGAGCAGTACTTC.

The sample holds many counts of this clonotype. The chain joins TRBV12-3 or TRBV12-4 to TRBJ2-5; D call uncertain. The V gene lost 3 bases and the J gene lost 5 bases, with 7 bases spanning the gap. The CDR3 loop spans 12 amino acids. CDR3 DNA: TGTGCCAGCAGTTTCGCTGGGGAGACCCAGTACTTC. Translation: CASSFAGETQYF.

At least ten counts were recorded for this clonotype. The chain uses TRBV28 and TRBJ2-2, with D unresolved. The CDR3 extends over 14 amino acids. Germline CDR1 is MDHEN and CDR2 is SYDVKM. V lost 4 bases, J lost 5 bases, and 11 bases lay in between. The chain's CDR3 is CASSSNFRTGELFF. The CDR3 DNA follows: TGTGCCAGCAGTTCTAACTTCCGAACCGGGGAGCTGTTTTTT.

Comments on this clonotype: This may be a read error, as it is one base from a much larger clone. V is TRBV10-3 and J is TRBJ1-2; D gene uncertain. V shed 4 bases and J shed 2 bases, with 5 bases lying between them. Germline CDR1 is ENHRY and CDR2 is SYGVKD. This CDR3 has 12 residues. The chain's CDR3 is CAISGPNYGYTF. CDR3 sequence (DNA): TGTGCCATCAGTGGACCGAACTATGGCTACACCTTC.

This clonotype was counted ten times or more. This chain connects TRBV4-3 to TRBJ2-7; 7 nucleotides line up with TRBD2. The CDR3 sequence is 17 residues long. The V gene end was trimmed by 0 bases and the J gene end by 2 bases; junction bases not matched to a gene: 10. Germline CDR1 LGHNA, CDR2 YSLEER. The CDR3 sequence: CASSQDLRAGEAYEQYF. CDR3 nucleotide sequence: TGCGCCAGCAGCCAAGATTTACGGGCGGGAGAAGCCTACGAGCAGTACTTC.

The V call is TRBV9, the J call TRBJ2-5; D is undetermined. The germline V gene encodes CDR1 SGDLS and CDR2 YYNGEE. V was pared by 4 bases and J by 2 bases, with 12 bases between. The CDR3 sequence is 14 residues long. The DNA of the CDR3 is TGTGCCAGCAGCCCCCCGTTAGGGCAAGAGACCCAGTACTTC. It is translated as CASSPPLGQETQYF. Looking up the rest from reference TRBV9 and TRBJ2-5 gives the full variable domain: DSGVTQTPKHLITATGQRVTLRCSPRSGDLSVYWYQQSLDQGLQFLIQYYNGEERAKGNILERFSAQQFPDLHSELNLSSLELGDSALYFCASSPPLGQETQYFGPGTRLLVL.

In this sample, this clonotype turned up a few times. V is TRBV30 and J is TRBJ2-7; 10 bases are shared with TRBD2. J was trimmed by 1 base and V by 0 bases; bases with no gene match: 0. From germline, CDR1 is GTSNPN and CDR2 SVGIG (reference sequence). The CDR3 consists of 14 residues. This CDR3 reads CAWSVLAGSYEQYF. In DNA, the CDR3 is TGTGCCTGGAGTGTACTAGCGGGATCCTACGAGCAGTACTTC.

This clonotype was detected ten times or more. The chain links TRBV9 to TRBJ1-1; D remains unclear. V gave up 0 bases and J gave up 1 base, with 7 bases separating them. This CDR3 spans 14 amino acids. Germline lookup yields CDR1 SGDLS and CDR2 YYNGEE. DNA for the CDR3: TGTGCCAGCAGCGTAGGTCGAGGGAACACTGAAGCTTTCTTT. Protein: CASSVGRGNTEAFF. The entire variable domain, with the rest obtained from reference TRBV9 and TRBJ1-1, is as follows: DSGVTQTPKHLITATGQRVTLRCSPRSGDLSVYWYQQSLDQGLQFLIQYYNGEERAKGNILERFSAQQFPDLHSELNLSSLELGDSALYFCASSVGRGNTEAFFGQGTRLTVV.

This clonotype was picked up many times. The chain employs TRBV5-1 and TRBJ2-7, with 10 nucleotides matching TRBD2. Unmatched junction bases numbered 14, after V lost 4 bases and J lost 4 bases. Per the germline V gene, CDR1 is SGHRS and CDR2 is YFSETQ. The CDR3 extends over 17 amino acids. The DNA of the CDR3 is TGCGCCAGCAGCGCCACCCCTAGCGGGAGAGGAACGTACGAGCAGTACTTC. This sequence encodes CASSATPSGRGTYEQYF.

In this sample, this clonotype turned up many times. The CDR3 region is CASSPNRVLGEQYF. The CDR3 nucleotides read TGCGCCAGCAGCCCCAATAGGGTACTCGGCGAGCAGTACTTC. This chain uses TRBV4-3 with TRBJ2-7; D is unresolved. The ends were cut back, 4 bases at V and 6 bases at J, with 16 bases in the middle. Germline CDR1 and CDR2: LGHNA and YSLEER. The CDR3 extends over 14 amino acids.

The sample holds many counts of this clonotype. The chain employs TRBV27 and TRBJ2-7, with D unresolved. V was shortened by 8 bases and J by 3 bases, with 8 bases between the two germline ends. CDR3 length: 11 amino acids. Germline V gene sequence: CDR1 MNHEY, CDR2 SMNVEV (reference sequence). The CDR3 spells CASGSGYEQYF. The CDR3, as DNA: TGTGCCAGCGGATCGGGCTACGAGCAGTACTTC.

This clonotype was counted many times. The chain joins TRBV6-5 to TRBJ2-2, with 12 bases that match TRBD1. This CDR3 is built from 16 residues. Germline assignment: CDR1 MNHEY and CDR2 SVGAGI. The V segment lost 4 bases and the J segment 7 bases; nucleotides outside the gene matches: 7. The CDR3 loop reads CASSLSGTGGFGELFF. DNA of the CDR3: TGTGCCAGCAGTTTATCCGGGACAGGGGGCTTCGGGGAGCTGTTTTTT.

This clonotype has only a few counts. This rearrangement joins TRBV6-1 to TRBJ1-2, with D unresolved. The CDR3 is 12 residues long. V dropped 7 bases and J dropped 7 bases, with 13 bases sitting between them. Germline V gives CDR1 MNHNS, CDR2 SASEGT. In nucleotides, the CDR3 is TGTGCCAGCACGTCAGAGCATGTTGGCTACACCTTC. Its protein product is CASTSEHVGYTF.

This sequence joins TRBV29-1 and TRBJ2-7; weak D call: TRBD2 (6 bases). CDR3 length: 16 residues. The germline V gene encodes CDR1 SQVTM and CDR2 ANQGSEA. V was trimmed by 1 base and J by 2 bases, leaving 18 bases between them. Here the CDR3 reads CSVEARGTAVTYEQYF. Here the CDR3 DNA reads TGCAGCGTTGAAGCTCGCGGGACCGCAGTCACCTACGAGCAGTACTTC.

This clonotype was counted many times. V is TRBV28 and J is TRBJ2-7, with 7 bases fitting TRBD2. V was clipped by 6 bases and J by 6 bases; unmatched bases: 8. The germline V gene encodes CDR1 MDHEN and CDR2 SYDVKM. The CDR3 totals 13 residues. Written as DNA, the CDR3 is TGTGCCAGCAGCGAAACTGGGGGGGTCGAGCAGTACTTC. Translation gives CASSETGGVEQYF.